At least ten counts were recorded for the clone carrying this T cell receptor (beta chain). The data derive from a study of regulatory T cells in long-lasting Graves disease. Germline V gene data show CDR1 as DFQATT and CDR2 as SNEGSKA (reference sequence). CDR3 length: 14 residues. After removal of 6 bases from V and 2 bases from J, the junction contained 9 bases not matched to a gene. The time point denotes: newly diagnosed GD, antithyroid drugs for less than 3 months. The TCR library used RNA extracted from PBMCs. Assembly of TCR beta libraries relied on iRepertoire HTBI primers together with Arm-PCR of CDR3 regions. TCRdb reanalysed the multiplex PCR reads using MiXCR and keeps one entry per CDR3 protein. The sample yields 200,000 to 250,000 distinct CDR3 sequences, 20% to 25% seen once.

The sequence was collected from a female donor with Graves disease. The sequences come from peripheral blood mononuclear cells (PBMCs), collected at new diagnosis, from a patient treated with antithyroid drugs. The genes are TRBV20-1 and TRBJ2-7, with TRBD1 identical over 8 bases. The CDR3 spells CSATTGTGAYEQYF. For the CDR3, the DNA is TGCAGTGCGACTACCGGGACAGGAGCCTACGAGCAGTACTTC.